A single sample gave rise to the 10 T cell receptor beta chains below, sequenced in a study of T cells after yellow fever vaccination. TCRdb redid the calling of the 5' RACE reads with MiXCR, one entry per CDR3 protein. The data hold some 350,000 distinct CDR3 sequences, with about 4% observed a single time. Sequencing was performed on PBMCs, taken 5 days after the yellow fever booster vaccination. These receptors were taken from a man aged 18 to 35 who received the YFV17D yellow fever vaccine.

The chain joins TRBV6-6 to TRBJ2-7; 7 bases match TRBD1. Germline CDR1 is MNHNY and CDR2 is SVGAGI (reference sequence). The V gene end was trimmed by 2 bases and the J gene end by 6 bases; junction bases not matched to a gene: 4. The CDR3 is made up of 13 amino acids. CDR3 bases: TGTGCCAGCAGTTACCCGACAGGGACCGAGCAGTACGTC. It codes for CASSYPTGTEQYV.

This clonotype was detected only a few times. V gene TRBV12-3 or TRBV12-4 combines with J gene TRBJ1-2; 7 nucleotides line up with TRBD1. J was trimmed by 7 bases and V by 6 bases; bases with no gene match: 11. The CDR3 runs to 14 residues. The CDR3 DNA reads as TGTGCCAGCAGAGCGGGACAGCAAGGTTCTGGCTACACCTTC. Protein product: CASRAGQQGSGYTF.

This chain links TRBV15 with TRBJ2-6; TRBD1 is a possible D gene (5 bases). The CDR3 consists of 17 residues. Germline V CDR1 and CDR2: LNHNV, YYDKDF (reference sequence). The germline V and J ends were trimmed by 0 bases and 0 bases, with 9 bases remaining between them. CDR3 residues: CATSRDVQVSGANVLTF. For the CDR3, the DNA is TGTGCCACCAGCAGAGATGTACAGGTCTCTGGGGCCAACGTCCTGACTTTC.

The rearrangement joins TRBV3-1 to TRBJ1-2; D gene uncertain. Germline V gives CDR1 LGHDT, CDR2 YNNKEL (reference sequence). The CDR3 runs to 17 residues. Trimming stripped 0 bases from V and 2 bases from J, with 16 bases between. The CDR3 region is CASSQDLGQWMNYGYTF. The CDR3 DNA reads TGTGCCAGCAGCCAAGATCTAGGCCAATGGATGAACTATGGCTACACCTTC.

This clonotype was seen a handful of times. The chain has TRBV5-6 and TRBJ2-1; 8 nucleotides line up with TRBD1. The germline CDR1 and CDR2 sequences are SGHDT and YYEEEE. The CDR3 sequence is 15 residues long. J lost 2 bases, V lost 4 bases, and 5 bases had no gene match. The CDR3 is CASSQDRAAYNEQFF. The DNA of the CDR3 is TGTGCCAGCAGCCAGGACAGGGCTGCCTACAATGAGCAGTTCTTC.

This clonotype was detected only a few times. V usage is TRBV30 and J usage is TRBJ2-5; D not certain. Trimming stripped 3 bases from V and 2 bases from J, with 4 bases between. Germline values: CDR1 GTSNPN, CDR2 SVGIG (reference sequence). This CDR3 spans 11 amino acids. The CDR3 coding sequence is TGTGCCTGGAGCCGACAAGAGACCCAGTACTTC. It yields the protein CAWSRQETQYF.

This clonotype was detected ten times or more. The rearrangement links TRBV21-1 to TRBJ1-5; the table gives TRBD1 as D, unverified against the DNA. TRBV21-1 is a documented pseudogene. The CDR3 spans 15 residues. CDR3 residues: CASSKAAPGWQPQHF. The CDR3 nucleotides read TGTGCCAGCAGCAAAGCTGCGCCAGGGTGGCAGCCCCAGCATTTT.

J is TRBJ1-6 and V is TRBV6-6, with TRBD1 identical over 10 bases. CDR1 MNHNY and CDR2 SVGAGI come from the germline V gene (reference sequence). This CDR3 region has 17 residues. J gave up 3 bases and V 5 bases, and 7 bases lay outside the gene matches. The CDR3 loop reads CASSRRTGGNYNSPLHF. The CDR3, as DNA: TGTGCCAGCAGTCGGAGGACAGGGGGGAACTATAATTCACCCCTCCACTTT.

V and J are TRBV6-6 and TRBJ1-1, with D maybe TRBD1 (5 bases). V lost 8 bases and J lost 0, with 7 bases in between. This CDR3 is 12 amino acids long. Germline-derived CDR1 and CDR2 are MNHNY and SVGAGI (reference sequence). CDR3 region: CASGAMNTEAFF. As DNA, the CDR3 is TGTGCCAGCGGGGCCATGAACACTGAAGCTTTCTTT.

This clonotype has just a few counts. The rearrangement links TRBV11-2 to TRBJ2-4, with TRBD2 matching over 11 bases. The germline gives CDR1 SGHAT, CDR2 FQNNGV. The CDR3 sequence is 17 residues long. J lost 9 bases, V lost 0 bases, and 10 bases had no gene match. The CDR3 DNA sequence: TGTGCCAGCAGCTTAGATTTTAGCGGGGGGGCCCTCCGCATTCAGTACTTC. It specifies CASSLDFSGGALRIQYF.